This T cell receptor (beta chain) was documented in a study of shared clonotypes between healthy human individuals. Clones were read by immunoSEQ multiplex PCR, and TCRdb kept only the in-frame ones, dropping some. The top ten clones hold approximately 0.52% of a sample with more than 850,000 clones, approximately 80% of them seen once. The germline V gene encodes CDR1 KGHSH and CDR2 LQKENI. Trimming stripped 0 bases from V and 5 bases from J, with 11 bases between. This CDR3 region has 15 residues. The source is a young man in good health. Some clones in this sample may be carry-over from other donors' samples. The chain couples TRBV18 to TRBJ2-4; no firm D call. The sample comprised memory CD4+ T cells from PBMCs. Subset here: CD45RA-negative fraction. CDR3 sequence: CASSPPSGDENIQYF. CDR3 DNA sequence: TGTGCCAGCTCACCACCGTCCGGAGATGAAAACATTCAGTACTTC.